This T cell receptor (beta chain) was captured by sequencing in a study of cytomegalovirus exposure and HLA in healthy donors. Overall study: The 120 or so validation repertoires used a platform that matched the one used for the roughly 700 first-cohort repertoires, as a later analysis reported.

Comments on this clone: Antigen unknown. Within the sample, other DNA sequences also encode this same CDR3.

Sequencing was performed with immunoSEQ multiplex PCR; in TCRdb, only in-frame clones are kept and a portion is missing. The table shows fewer than 150,000 clones, with about 91% occurring only once. Study conclusions and caveats: CMV antigen specificity of three CMV-associated chains was confirmed in vitro. It was reported that the classifier diagnosed cytomegalovirus status with high specificity and sensitivity in both the original and validation cohorts.

From germline, CDR1 is MDHEN and CDR2 SYDVKM. V was clipped by 2 bases and J by 4 bases, with 6 bases between them. There are 13 residues in the CDR3. The sample comprised PBMCs. The TCR comes from a woman between 18 and 29 years old in good health and CMV-seropositive. J is TRBJ2-1 and V is TRBV28; D ambiguous. CDR3 in amino acids: CASSLARYNEQFF. CDR3 DNA sequence: TGTGCCAGCAGTTTAGCCAGATACAATGAGCAGTTCTTC.